This TCR beta chain comes out of a study of CD4 T cells in relation to SARS-CoV-2 and coronaviruses. Profiled with immunoSEQ multiplex PCR; TCRdb holds only in-frame clones, not every one. The table shows about 60,000 clones, with 94% occurring only once. This clone was observed once. What it binds is not known. CD4+ T cells from unexposed donors were obtained before the COVID-19 pandemic (2011-2018). Study observations and caveats: The assay detects memory recall responses, not culture-primed primary responses.

Germline V CDR1 and CDR2: ENHRY, SYGVKD. CDR3 length: 15 amino acids. The trim removed 11 bases at V and 3 bases at J, leaving 11 bases unmatched. What was sequenced was naive CD4+ T cells from PBMCs. The subset: naive CD4+ T cells isolated by negative enrichment. The rearrangement joins TRBV10-3 to TRBJ2-3; 10 bases align to TRBD2. This clonotype was sampled from a human donor in good health. The chain's CDR3 is CAHAKTSGKTDTQYF. The CDR3 DNA is TGTGCCCACGCAAAAACTAGCGGGAAAACAGATACGCAGTATTTT.